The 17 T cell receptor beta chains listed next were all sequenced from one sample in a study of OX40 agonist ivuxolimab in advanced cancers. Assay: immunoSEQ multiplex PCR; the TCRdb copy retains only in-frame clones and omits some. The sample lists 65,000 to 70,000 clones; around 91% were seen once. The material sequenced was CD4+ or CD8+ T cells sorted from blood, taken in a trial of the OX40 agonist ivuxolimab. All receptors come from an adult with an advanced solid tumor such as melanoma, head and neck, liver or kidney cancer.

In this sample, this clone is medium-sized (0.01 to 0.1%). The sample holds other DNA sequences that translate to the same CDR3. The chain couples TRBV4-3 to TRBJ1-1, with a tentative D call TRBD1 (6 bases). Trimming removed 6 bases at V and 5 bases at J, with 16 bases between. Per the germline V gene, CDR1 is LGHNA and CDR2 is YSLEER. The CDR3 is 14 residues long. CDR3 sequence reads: CASSYRVGRTEAFF. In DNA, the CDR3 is TGCGCCAGCAGTTACAGGGTAGGAAGGACTGAAGCTTTCTTT.

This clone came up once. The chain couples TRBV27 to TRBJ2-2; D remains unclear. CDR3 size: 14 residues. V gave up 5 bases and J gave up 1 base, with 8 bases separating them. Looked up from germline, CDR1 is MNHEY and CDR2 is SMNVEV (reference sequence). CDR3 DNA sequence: TGTGCCAGCAGTCTCCTAGGGAACACCGGGGAGCTGTTTTTT. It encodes CASSLLGNTGELFF.

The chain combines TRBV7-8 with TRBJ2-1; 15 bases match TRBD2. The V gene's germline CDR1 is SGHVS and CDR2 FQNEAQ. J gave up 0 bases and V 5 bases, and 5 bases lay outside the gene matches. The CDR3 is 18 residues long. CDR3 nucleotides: TGTGCCAGCAGCCTGGGACTAGCGGGGGGATCCTCCTACAATGAGCAGTTCTTC. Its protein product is CASSLGLAGGSSYNEQFF.

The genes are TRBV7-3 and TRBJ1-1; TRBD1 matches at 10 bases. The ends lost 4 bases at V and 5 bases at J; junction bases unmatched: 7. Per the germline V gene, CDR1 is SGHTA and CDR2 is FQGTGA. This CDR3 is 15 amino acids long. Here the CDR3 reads CASSSPGTGVTEAFF. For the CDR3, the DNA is TGTGCCAGCAGCTCCCCCGGGACAGGGGTTACTGAAGCTTTCTTT.

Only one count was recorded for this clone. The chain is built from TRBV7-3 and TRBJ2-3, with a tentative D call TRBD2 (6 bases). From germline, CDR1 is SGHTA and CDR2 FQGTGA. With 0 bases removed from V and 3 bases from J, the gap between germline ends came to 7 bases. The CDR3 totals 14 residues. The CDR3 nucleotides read TGTGCCAGCAGCTTAACGGGGGGAACAGATACGCAGTATTTT. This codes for CASSLTGGTDTQYF.

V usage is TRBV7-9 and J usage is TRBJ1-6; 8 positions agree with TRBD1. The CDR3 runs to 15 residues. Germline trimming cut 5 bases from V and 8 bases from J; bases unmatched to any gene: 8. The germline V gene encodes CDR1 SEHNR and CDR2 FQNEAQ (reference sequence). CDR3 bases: TGTGCCAGCAGCGCCGCGGACAGGGTATATTCACCCCTCCACTTT. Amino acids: CASSAADRVYSPLHF.

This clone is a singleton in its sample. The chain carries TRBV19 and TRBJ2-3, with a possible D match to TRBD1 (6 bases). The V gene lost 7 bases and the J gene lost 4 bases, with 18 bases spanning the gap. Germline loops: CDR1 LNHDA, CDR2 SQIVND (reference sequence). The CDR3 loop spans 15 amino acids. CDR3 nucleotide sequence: TGTGCCAGTACAATTACAGGGTATGCGGCAGATACGCAGTATTTT. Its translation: CASTITGYAADTQYF.

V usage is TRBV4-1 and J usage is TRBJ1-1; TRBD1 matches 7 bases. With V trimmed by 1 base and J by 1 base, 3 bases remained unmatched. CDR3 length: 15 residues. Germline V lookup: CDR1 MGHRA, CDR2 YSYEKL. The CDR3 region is CASSQAGQTNTEAFF. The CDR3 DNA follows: TGCGCCAGCAGCCAAGCGGGACAGACGAACACTGAAGCTTTCTTT.

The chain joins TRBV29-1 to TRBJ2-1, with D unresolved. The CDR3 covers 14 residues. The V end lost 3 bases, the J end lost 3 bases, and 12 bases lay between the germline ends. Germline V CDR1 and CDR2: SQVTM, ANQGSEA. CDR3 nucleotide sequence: TGCAGCGTTGAGGATGGTAGCTACTACAATGAGCAGTTCTTC. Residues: CSVEDGSYYNEQFF.

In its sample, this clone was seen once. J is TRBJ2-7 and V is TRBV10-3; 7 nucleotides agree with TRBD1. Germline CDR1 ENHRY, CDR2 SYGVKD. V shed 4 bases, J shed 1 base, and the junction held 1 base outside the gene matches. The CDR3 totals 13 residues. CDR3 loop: CAISGDSSYEQYF. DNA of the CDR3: TGTGCCATCAGTGGGGACAGTTCCTACGAGCAGTACTTC.

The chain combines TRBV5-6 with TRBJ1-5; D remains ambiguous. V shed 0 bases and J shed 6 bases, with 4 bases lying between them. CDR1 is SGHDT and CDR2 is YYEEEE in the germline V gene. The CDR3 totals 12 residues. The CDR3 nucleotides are TGTGCCAGCAGCTTGGGGTTTCAGCCCCAGCATTTT. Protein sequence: CASSLGFQPQHF.

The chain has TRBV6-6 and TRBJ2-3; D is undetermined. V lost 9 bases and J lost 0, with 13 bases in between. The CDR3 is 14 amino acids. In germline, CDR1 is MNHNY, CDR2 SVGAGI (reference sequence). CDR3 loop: CASSEAFSTDTQYF. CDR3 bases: TGTGCCAGTTCGGAAGCCTTCAGCACAGATACGCAGTATTTT.

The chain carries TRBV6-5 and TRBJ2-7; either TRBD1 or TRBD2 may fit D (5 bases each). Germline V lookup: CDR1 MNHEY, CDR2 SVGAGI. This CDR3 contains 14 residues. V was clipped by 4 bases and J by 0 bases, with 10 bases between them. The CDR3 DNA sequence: TGTGCCAGCAGTTGGGGACGGAGCTCCTACGAGCAGTACTTC. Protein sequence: CASSWGRSSYEQYF.

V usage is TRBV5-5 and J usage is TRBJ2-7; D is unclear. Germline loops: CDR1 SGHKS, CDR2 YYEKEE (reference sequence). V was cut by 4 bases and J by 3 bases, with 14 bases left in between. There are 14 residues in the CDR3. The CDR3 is CASSPSYSFYEQYF. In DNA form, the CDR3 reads TGTGCCAGCAGCCCGTCTTACAGTTTCTACGAGCAGTACTTC.

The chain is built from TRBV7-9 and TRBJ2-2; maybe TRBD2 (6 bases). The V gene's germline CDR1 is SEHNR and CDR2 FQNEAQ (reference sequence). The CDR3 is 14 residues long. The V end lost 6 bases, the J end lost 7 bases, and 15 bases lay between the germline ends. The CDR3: CASRSRGVGGELFF. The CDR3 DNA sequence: TGTGCCAGCAGAAGTCGCGGGGTTGGCGGGGAGCTGTTTTTT.

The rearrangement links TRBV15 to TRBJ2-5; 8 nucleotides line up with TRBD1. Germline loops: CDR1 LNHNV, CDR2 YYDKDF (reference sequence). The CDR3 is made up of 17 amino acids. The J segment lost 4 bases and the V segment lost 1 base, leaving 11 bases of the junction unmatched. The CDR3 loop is CATSRGTGLEVGETQYF. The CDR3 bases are TGTGCCACCAGCAGAGGGACAGGGTTGGAGGTGGGAGAGACCCAGTACTTC.

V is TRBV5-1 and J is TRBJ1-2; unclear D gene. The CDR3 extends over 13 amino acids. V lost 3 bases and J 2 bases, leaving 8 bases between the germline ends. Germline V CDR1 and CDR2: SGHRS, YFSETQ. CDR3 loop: CASSWALNYGYTF. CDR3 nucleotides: TGCGCCAGCAGCTGGGCTTTAAACTATGGCTACACCTTC.